This T cell receptor (beta chain) originates from a study of spatial heterogeneity in lung cancer. Study-level information: A module score for T cells, taken from matched bulk RNA-seq, correlated strongly with TCR transcript counts in tumor regions. The study, taken as a whole, reports: For expanded intratumoral alpha and beta TCRs, counts tracked tumor mutation counts.

MiXCR was run by TCRdb on the 5' RACE reads, yielding one entry per CDR3 protein. Counted here are 4,000 to 5,000 distinct CDR3 sequences, approximately 13% occurring once; the ten biggest clones make up about 26%. Time point: sample taken at primary tumor resection. The sequenced material consisted of unsorted whole RNA from tumor, nontumor lung or frozen PBMC. Germline CDR1 and CDR2: SGHRS and YFSETQ. Deletions cut 4 bases from V and 3 bases from J, with 7 bases between. The CDR3 is 12 amino acids. There are a few counts of this clonotype. Antigen specificity is unknown. This beta chain turned up in a library designed for alpha chains; as an off-target read, its abundance says little.

This sequence was found in a male donor with early-stage non-small cell lung cancer. Sequencing was performed on lung tumor tissue, taken at surgery. This rearrangement joins TRBV5-1 to TRBJ2-5; possibly TRBD2 for D (6 bases). CDR3 DNA sequence: TGCGCCAGCAGCGGGACTGAAGAGACCCAGTACTTC. Its protein is CASSGTEETQYF.